This T cell receptor (beta chain) was identified during a study of shared clonotypes between healthy human individuals. The table came from immunoSEQ multiplex PCR; TCRdb's copy has only in-frame clones and leaves some out. The table lists about 2.3 million clones, roughly 93% of them singletons. The specimen was naive CD4+ T cells from PBMCs. Sample subset: CD45RA+ positively selected. This TCR was sampled from a man between 18 and 35 years old in good health. Some clones in this sample may be carry-over from other donors' samples.

This CDR3 is CASSPDVGGTEAFF. The CDR3 region has the DNA TGTGCCAGCTCACCGGATGTTGGAGGAACTGAAGCTTTCTTT. This chain connects TRBV18 to TRBJ1-1; D remains unclear. Germline CDR1 and CDR2: KGHSH and LQKENI. There are 14 residues in the CDR3. V lost 3 bases, J lost 5 bases, and 13 bases lay in between. Together with reference TRBV18 and TRBJ1-1, the CDR3 gives the full variable domain: NAGVMQNPRHLVRRRGQEARLRCSPMKGHSHVYWYRQLPEEGLKFMVYLQKENIIDESGMPKERFSAEFPKEGPSILRIQQVVRGDSAAYFCASSPDVGGTEAFFGQGTRLTVV.